These T cell receptor beta chains were read from a single sample in a study of pediatric ulcerative colitis. This table comes from immunoSEQ multiplex PCR, and its TCRdb copy is limited to in-frame clones, with some not included. This sample has about 32,000 clones, with almost 85% found just once. Sequenced input: blood. All receptors derive from a boy aged 10-17 years with severe ulcerative colitis. The CDR3 runs from the conserved cysteine through the conserved F or W. Each record gives: D gene, clone size, J gene, V gene, CDR3 protein. The D gene is left open where the match is weak. The size entry is marked missing in some rows and otherwise reads once, few, many or a size class.

D: TRBD1
size: NA
J: TRBJ2-1
V: TRBV12-5
CDR3: CASGLWGQGIYNEQFF

D: TRBD1
size: few
J: TRBJ1-3
V: TRBV7-9
CDR3: CASSGETGFGNTIYF

D: TRBD2
size: NA
J: TRBJ2-3
V: TRBV6-5
CDR3: CASSWGTSGGKQYF

D: TRBD1
size: NA
J: TRBJ2-7
V: TRBV5-1
CDR3: CASSSDGQGSVEQYF

D: NA
size: NA
J: NA
V: TRBV6-6
CDR3: CASTDDYEQYF

D: TRBD1
size: NA
J: TRBJ1-5
V: TRBV27
CDR3: CASSFTGTGNQPQHF

D: NA
size: NA
J: TRBJ2-3
V: TRBV7-6
CDR3: CASSLVGADTQYF

D: TRBD1
size: NA
J: TRBJ1-4
V: TRBV6-5
CDR3: CASSYQGQGGKLFF

D: TRBD1
size: NA
J: TRBJ2-4
V: TRBV27
CDR3: CASLDRVVNIQYF

D: TRBD1
size: few
J: TRBJ1-2
V: TRBV4-1
CDR3: CASSPDRGIYGYTF

D: TRBD1
size: NA
J: TRBJ1-5
V: TRBV7-8
CDR3: CASSTDRRGQPQHF

D: NA
size: NA
J: TRBJ1-2
V: TRBV12-5
CDR3: CASGLVLLRGDYGYTF

D: TRBD2
size: NA
J: TRBJ2-1
V: TRBV11-3
CDR3: CASSLVRGLAGCNEQFF

D: TRBD1
size: NA
J: TRBJ1-3
V: TRBV7-2
CDR3: CASSPNQGAGNTIYF

D: TRBD1
size: once
J: TRBJ1-2
V: TRBV9
CDR3: CASSLGTGGHYGYTF

D: TRBD1
size: NA
J: TRBJ2-4
V: TRBV9
CDR3: CASSVEGQGAIQYF

D: NA
size: NA
J: TRBJ1-1
V: TRBV13
CDR3: CASSSEGAEAFF

D: NA
size: NA
J: TRBJ2-7
V: TRBV13
CDR3: CASRQAPSYEQYF

D: NA
size: NA
J: TRBJ2-2
V: TRBV5-4
CDR3: CASSLGQLNTGELFF

D: NA
size: NA
J: TRBJ1-1
V: TRBV7-2
CDR3: CASSFGRAILMNTEAFF